This T cell receptor (beta chain) was found in a study of blood T cells in healthy people across ages. The V end was cut by 6 bases, the J end by 7 bases, with 12 bases between. Germline V gives CDR1 MNHEY, CDR2 SVGAGI. CDR3 length equals 12 residues. This clonotype was seen once. Donor samples were obtained from healthy Caucasian individuals from Russia, aged about 6 to 95. A second 7 to 11 cycle PCR used barcoded and J-beta primers. The template-switch adaptor, which had 12 random nucleotides, put a tag on each cDNA molecule. TCRdb redid the calling of the 5' RACE reads with MiXCR, one entry per CDR3 protein. The sample yields over 600,000 distinct CDR3 sequences, roughly 50% seen once.

Material for sequencing was blood. The chain carries TRBV6-5 and TRBJ1-2; a weak D match, TRBD1 (6 bases). The receptor comes from a man aged 35 to 55 in good health. The CDR3 nucleotides are TGTGCCAGCAGCAGGGGCAAGGGTGGCTACACCTTC. It codes for CASSRGKGGYTF.